These 32 T cell receptor beta chains originate from one sample sequenced in a study of blood T cell repertoires in COVID-19. The data were produced by immunoSEQ multiplex PCR, yet TCRdb's version contains in-frame clones alone and is incomplete. This table holds approximately 150,000 clones, 88% found once. Source material: peripheral blood. The receptor source for this set is an older man with active COVID-19.

In the case of this clone: The junction shows a germline mismatch at one end, possibly a read error. The V call is TRBV6-5, the J call TRBJ2-7, with D perhaps matching TRBD1 (6 bases). Germline loops: CDR1 MNHEY, CDR2 SVGAGI. This CDR3 region has 14 residues. CDR3 sequence reads: CASRARTDSYEQYF. The CDR3 coding sequence is TGTGCCAGCAGGGCGAGGACAGACTCCTACGAGCAGTACTTT.

This rearrangement joins TRBV28 to TRBJ2-5, with 8 bases aligning to TRBD2. Germline values: CDR1 MDHEN, CDR2 SYDVKM. The V and J ends lost 4 bases and 4 bases, in that order; junction bases with no gene match: 8. The CDR3 contains 15 residues. CDR3: CASSSLSAGGETQYF. The CDR3 DNA reads TGTGCCAGCAGTTCCCTCTCTGCGGGAGGAGAGACCCAGTACTTC.

This sequence joins TRBV5-1 and TRBJ1-3; D is perhaps TRBD1 (5 bases). Looked up from germline, CDR1 is SGHRS and CDR2 is YFSETQ. The CDR3 runs to 17 residues. The germline V and J ends were trimmed by 0 bases and 0 bases, with 13 bases remaining between them. CDR3 region: CASSLAGLRSSGNTIYF. CDR3 sequence (DNA): TGCGCCAGCAGCTTGGCGGGACTTAGGAGCTCTGGAAACACCATATATTTT.

The V call is TRBV2, the J call TRBJ2-7; 12 positions match TRBD2. CDR3 length: 14 amino acids. Trimming cost V 8 bases and J 2 bases; bases outside gene matches: 4. Germline-derived CDR1 and CDR2 are SNHLY and FYNNEI. CDR3 sequence: CASRRLAGAYEQYF. DNA for the CDR3: TGTGCCAGCCGCCGACTAGCGGGGGCCTACGAGCAGTACTTC.

The chain links TRBV12-3 or TRBV12-4 to TRBJ2-7; tentative D call: TRBD1 (5 bases). V lost 6 bases and J 0 bases, leaving 9 bases between the germline ends. The length of the CDR3 is 13 residues. CDR3 nucleotides: TGTGCCAGCAGATTGGGGCTCTCCTACGAGCAGTACTTC. This gives the protein CASRLGLSYEQYF.

This chain joins TRBV5-1 and TRBJ2-1, with 8 bases fitting TRBD2. Germline-derived CDR1 and CDR2 are SGHRS and YFSETQ. The CDR3 consists of 13 residues. J was trimmed by 9 bases and V by 4 bases; bases with no gene match: 6. CDR3 in amino acids: CASSRSGSGEQFF. DNA of the CDR3: TGCGCCAGCAGCCGAAGCGGGAGCGGTGAGCAGTTCTTC.

The V call is TRBV27, the J call TRBJ1-1, with unresolved D. This CDR3 comprises 14 residues. Germline CDR1 reads MNHEY; CDR2 reads SMNVEV (reference sequence). V was trimmed by 2 bases and J by 1 base, leaving 8 bases between them. The CDR3 nucleotides read TGTGCCAGCAGTTTACATGGAGGGAACACTGAAGCTTTCTTT. This sequence encodes CASSLHGGNTEAFF.

This clone appeared a single time. The chain couples TRBV27 to TRBJ2-1, with TRBD2 matching 7 bases. J was trimmed by 3 bases and V by 5 bases; bases with no gene match: 10. CDR1 is MNHEY, CDR2 SMNVEV, per germline (reference sequence). This CDR3 comprises 16 residues. CDR3 sequence: CASSPLLAEIYNEQFF. CDR3 DNA sequence: TGTGCCAGCAGTCCATTGCTAGCGGAGATCTACAATGAGCAGTTCTTC.

The chain combines TRBV30 with TRBJ2-1, with 9 nucleotides matching TRBD2. V lost 7 bases, J lost 3 bases, and 4 bases stayed unmatched. Germline CDR1 reads GTSNPN; CDR2 reads SVGIG (reference sequence). This CDR3 has 13 amino acids. The CDR3 loop is CALLAGNYNEQFF. The CDR3 DNA is TGTGCCTTGCTAGCGGGAAACTACAATGAGCAGTTCTTC.

V usage is TRBV12-3 or TRBV12-4 and J usage is TRBJ2-1, with unresolved D. CDR3 length equals 12 residues. V was trimmed by 5 bases and J by 7 bases, leaving 9 bases between them. Here the CDR3 reads CASSPGWNEQFF. Here the CDR3 DNA reads TGTGCCAGCAGTCCCGGGTGGAATGAGCAGTTCTTC.

The rearrangement joins TRBV18 to TRBJ1-5; maybe TRBD1 (5 bases). Per the germline V gene, CDR1 is KGHSH and CDR2 is LQKENI. Trimming took 3 bases from V and 8 from J, leaving 17 bases between them. The length of the CDR3 is 15 residues. CDR3 nucleotides: TGTGCCAGCTCACCCAAGCCGGGGGGAGCGGAGCCCCAGCATTTT. It encodes CASSPKPGGAEPQHF.

The rearrangement uses TRBV7-3 and TRBJ2-6; D not resolved. Trimming shortened V by 2 bases and J by 0 bases, and 11 bases separated the two germline ends. The CDR3 extends over 17 amino acids. Germline CDR1 and CDR2: SGHTA and FQGTGA. The CDR3 sequence is CASSLVGRLSGANVLTF. Here the CDR3 DNA reads TGTGCCAGCAGCTTAGTGGGCAGGCTCTCTGGGGCCAACGTCCTGACTTTC.

The gene calls are TRBV28 and TRBJ2-6; D call uncertain. The CDR3 loop spans 13 amino acids. The V gene lost 6 bases and the J gene lost 4 bases, with 7 bases spanning the gap. CDR1 MDHEN and CDR2 SYDVKM come from the germline V gene. DNA for the CDR3: TGTGCCAGCAGGAGAGGAGGGGCCAACGTCCTGACTTTC. As protein: CASRRGGANVLTF.

The genes are TRBV25-1 and TRBJ1-6, with D maybe TRBD1 (5 bases). The CDR3 loop spans 14 amino acids. V dropped 3 bases and J dropped 9 bases, with 12 bases sitting between them. The germline V gene encodes CDR1 MGHDK and CDR2 SYGVNS. The chain's CDR3 is CASSDRTTTSPLHF. In DNA, the CDR3 is TGTGCCAGCAGTGATCGGACAACGACTTCACCCCTCCACTTT. Variable domain in full (rest from reference TRBV25-1 and TRBJ1-6): EADIYQTPRYLVIGTGKKITLECSQTMGHDKMYWYQQDPGMELHLIHYSYGVNSTEKGDLSSESTVSRIRTEHFPLTLESARPSHTSQYLCASSDRTTTSPLHFGNGTRLTVT.

The V call is TRBV28, the J call TRBJ2-7; tentative D call: TRBD2 (7 bases). Trimming removed 2 bases at V and 3 bases at J, with 11 bases between. Looked up from germline, CDR1 is MDHEN and CDR2 is SYDVKM. The CDR3 runs 14 residues. The CDR3 region has the DNA TGTGCCAGCAGTTTAGAGGGGGAGGGCTACGAGCAGTACTTC. Translated: CASSLEGEGYEQYF.

This sequence joins TRBV5-4 and TRBJ1-1; TRBD1 aligns across 10 bases. The trim removed 2 bases at V and 6 bases at J, leaving 7 bases unmatched. The CDR3 is made up of 15 amino acids. The germline V gene has CDR1 SGHNT and CDR2 YYREEE (reference sequence). The CDR3 here is CASSFPGTGVAEAFF. CDR3 sequence (DNA): TGTGCCAGCAGCTTCCCTGGGACAGGGGTCGCTGAAGCTTTCTTT. Full variable domain (missing parts from reference TRBV5-4 and TRBJ1-1): ETGVTQSPTHLIKTRGQQVTLRCSSQSGHNTVSWYQQALGQGPQFIFQYYREEENGRGNFPPRFSGLQFPNYSSELNVNALELDDSALYLCASSFPGTGVAEAFFGQGTRLTVV.

V is TRBV27 and J is TRBJ1-1; D may be TRBD1 (6 bases). With 6 bases removed from V and 1 base from J, the gap between germline ends came to 9 bases. The CDR3 has 13 residues. CDR1 MNHEY and CDR2 SMNVEV come from the germline V gene (reference sequence). The CDR3 here is CASRPQGNTEAFF. The CDR3, as DNA: TGTGCCAGCAGACCACAGGGGAACACTGAAGCTTTCTTT.

The chain links TRBV11-2 to TRBJ2-3; tentative D call: TRBD2 (5 bases). The V and J ends lost 1 base and 2 bases respectively, with 7 bases between them. Per the germline V gene, CDR1 is SGHAT and CDR2 is FQNNGV. The CDR3 extends over 14 amino acids. The CDR3 DNA follows: TGTGCCAGCAGCTTAGGACTACTCACAGATACGCAGTATTTT. This sequence encodes CASSLGLLTDTQYF.

Only one count was recorded for this clone. The chain is built from TRBV20-1 and TRBJ2-1; 11 bases map to TRBD2. Trimming at V came to 3 bases and at J to 5 bases, leaving 6 bases not matched to a gene. Germline CDR1 DFQATT, CDR2 SNEGSKA (reference sequence). The CDR3 covers 15 residues. The CDR3 region is CSASRGTSGDNEQFF. As DNA, the CDR3 is TGCAGTGCTAGTCGTGGGACTAGCGGAGACAATGAGCAGTTCTTC.

The chain carries TRBV30 and TRBJ2-3; no firm D call. The CDR3 covers 12 residues. Trimming pared 3 bases from V and 1 base from J, leaving 5 bases between. Per the germline V gene, CDR1 is GTSNPN and CDR2 is SVGIG (reference sequence). CDR3 sequence: CAWRPGTDTQYF. The CDR3 DNA follows: TGTGCCTGGAGACCAGGCACAGATACGCAGTATTTT.

The CDR3 nucleotides read TGTGCCAGCAGTTTGCTGGGACAGGGGACGAACACTGAAGCTTTCTTT. It translates to CASSLLGQGTNTEAFF. The chain links TRBV28 to TRBJ1-1; 10 bases match TRBD1. The V and J ends lost 3 bases and 1 base, in that order; junction bases with no gene match: 5. Germline V gene sequence: CDR1 MDHEN, CDR2 SYDVKM. The CDR3 has 16 residues.

The chain joins TRBV29-1 to TRBJ2-1; 9 nucleotides match TRBD2. CDR3 size: 15 residues. The ends lost 3 bases at V and 5 bases at J; junction bases unmatched: 8. The germline V gene has CDR1 SQVTM and CDR2 ANQGSEA. The CDR3 nucleotides read TGCAGCGTTGAGTATAGCGGGAGAGGGAACAATGAGCAGTTCTTC. It translates to CSVEYSGRGNNEQFF.

The rearrangement links TRBV10-3 to TRBJ2-1; 8 nucleotides agree with TRBD2. The trim removed 4 bases at V and 6 bases at J, leaving 8 bases unmatched. The germline CDR1 and CDR2 sequences are ENHRY and SYGVKD. CDR3 size: 15 residues. The CDR3 DNA reads TGTGCCATCAGTGGGTCGGCGGGAGGCGGCAATGAGCAGTTCTTC. Its translation: CAISGSAGGGNEQFF.

This chain uses TRBV19 with TRBJ2-3; D is undetermined. The CDR3 consists of 13 residues. Trimming cost V 7 bases and J 2 bases, with 10 bases left between them. CDR1 and CDR2 (germline): LNHDA, SQIVND (reference sequence). The CDR3 DNA reads as TGTGCCAGTAACCGGTTGAACACAGATACGCAGTATTTT. Its protein product is CASNRLNTDTQYF.

The J gene is TRBJ2-6, the V gene TRBV19; perhaps TRBD2 as D (5 bases). From germline, CDR1 is LNHDA and CDR2 SQIVND (reference sequence). The CDR3 sequence is 17 residues long. Trimming stripped 5 bases from V and 0 bases from J, with 14 bases between. CDR3 loop: CASSSGGFSSGANVLTF. The CDR3 DNA reads TGTGCCAGTAGTTCTGGCGGGTTCAGCTCTGGGGCCAACGTCCTGACTTTC. The complete variable domain, with remaining parts taken from reference TRBV19 and TRBJ2-6, reads DGGITQSPKYLFRKEGQNVTLSCEQNLNHDAMYWYRQDPGQGLRLIYYSQIVNDFQKGDIAEGYSVSREKKESFPLTVTSAQKNPTAFYLCASSSGGFSSGANVLTFGAGSRLTVL.

The chain combines TRBV6-6 with TRBJ2-7; D is ambiguous. Germline V gives CDR1 MNHNY, CDR2 SVGAGI (reference sequence). The V end lost 0 bases, the J end lost 3 bases, and 6 bases lay between the germline ends. The CDR3 consists of 13 residues. CDR3 sequence: CASSYSQFYEQYF. The CDR3 coding sequence is TGTGCCAGCAGTTACTCTCAGTTCTACGAGCAGTACTTC.

The chain links TRBV7-2 to TRBJ2-1; a possible D gene is TRBD2 (6 bases). Per germline, CDR1 SGHTA and CDR2 FQGNSA. This CDR3 is built from 17 residues. V lost 5 bases to trimming and J lost 3 bases, with 20 bases between them. CDR3 in amino acids: CASSPEAAGTGYNEQFF. CDR3 in DNA: TGTGCCAGCAGCCCCGAGGCGGCGGGAACGGGCTACAATGAGCAGTTCTTC.

The chain carries TRBV7-9 and TRBJ1-1; TRBD1 agrees at 7 bases. CDR3 size: 14 residues. Germline assignment: CDR1 SEHNR and CDR2 FQNEAQ (reference sequence). Unmatched junction bases numbered 10, after V lost 7 bases and J lost 5 bases. The CDR3 sequence: CASIQGVQGTEAFF. CDR3 coding DNA: TGTGCCAGCATCCAGGGGGTCCAAGGGACTGAAGCTTTCTTT. Full variable domain (missing parts from reference TRBV7-9 and TRBJ1-1): DTGVSQNPRHKITKRGQNVTFRCDPISEHNRLYWYRQTLGQGPEFLTYFQNEAQLEKSRLLSDRFSAERPKGSFSTLEIQRTEQGDSAMYLCASIQGVQGTEAFFGQGTRLTVV.

The rearrangement uses TRBV7-9 and TRBJ1-1; D not resolved. This CDR3 is 14 amino acids long. V lost 5 bases and J lost 1, with 11 bases in between. Germline assignment: CDR1 SEHNR and CDR2 FQNEAQ (reference sequence). CDR3 residues: CASSPMAGNTEAFF. CDR3 nucleotides: TGTGCCAGCAGCCCAATGGCGGGGAACACTGAAGCTTTCTTT.

The chain recombines TRBV6-2 or TRBV6-3 with TRBJ1-2; a weak D match, TRBD1 (6 bases). The CDR3 length is 14 residues. Germline-derived CDR1 and CDR2 are MNHEY and SVGEGT. V was shortened by 5 bases and J by 4 bases, with 14 bases between the two germline ends. The CDR3 bases are TGTGCCAGCAGTACCTCGACAGGTCCCTATGGCTACACCTTC. Protein: CASSTSTGPYGYTF.

This rearrangement joins TRBV24-1 to TRBJ1-2; tentatively, D is TRBD1 (6 bases). The CDR3 runs 13 residues. The V and J ends lost 3 bases and 8 bases respectively, with 12 bases between them. Germline V gives CDR1 KGHDR, CDR2 SFDVKD. CDR3 sequence (DNA): TGTGCCACCAGTGATCAGACAGGAAAGGGCTACACCTTC. Translation gives CATSDQTGKGYTF.

CDR3 amino acids: CASSPDREDEQYF. CDR3 DNA sequence: TGTGCCAGCAGCCCCGACAGGGAGGACGAGCAGTACTTC. The rearrangement uses TRBV11-2 and TRBJ2-7, with D maybe TRBD1 (7 bases). This CDR3 has 13 residues. Germline CDR1 SGHAT, CDR2 FQNNGV. Trimming took off 5 bases at V and 5 bases at J, with 13 bases between the two ends.